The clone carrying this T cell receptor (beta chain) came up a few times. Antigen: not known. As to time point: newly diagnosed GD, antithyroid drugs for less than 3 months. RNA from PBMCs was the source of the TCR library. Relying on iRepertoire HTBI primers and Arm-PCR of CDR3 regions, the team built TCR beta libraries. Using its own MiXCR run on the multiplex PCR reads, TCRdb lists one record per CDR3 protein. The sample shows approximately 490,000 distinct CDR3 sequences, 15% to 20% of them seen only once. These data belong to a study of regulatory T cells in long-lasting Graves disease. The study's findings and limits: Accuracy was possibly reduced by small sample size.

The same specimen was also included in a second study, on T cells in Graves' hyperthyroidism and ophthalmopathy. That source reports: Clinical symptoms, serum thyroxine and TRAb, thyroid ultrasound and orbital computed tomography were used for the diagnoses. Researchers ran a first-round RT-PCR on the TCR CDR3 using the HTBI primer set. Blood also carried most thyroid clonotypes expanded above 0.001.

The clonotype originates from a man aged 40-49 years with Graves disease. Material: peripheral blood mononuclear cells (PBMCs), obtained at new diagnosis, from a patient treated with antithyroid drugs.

In DNA form, the CDR3 reads TGTGCCAGCTCACCACTTCCTAGCGGGAGCCTCCCCGACAATGAGCAGTTCTTC. This encodes CASSPLPSGSLPDNEQFF. The chain joins TRBV18 to TRBJ2-1, with 10 bases lining up with TRBD2. There are 18 residues in the CDR3. CDR1 and CDR2 from the germline V gene are KGHSH and LQKENI. Unmatched junction bases numbered 11, after V lost 1 base and J lost 5 bases.